A single sample gave rise to the 24 T cell receptor beta chains below, sequenced in a study of Ad26.COV2.S vaccination and SARS-CoV-2 variants (dated by TCRdb to about 2021). The sample's treatment or condition label, in plain terms: some 19 received Ad26.COV2.S at low or high dose, single or two shots; about 5 received placebo; per-sample allocation not given. Repertoires of vaccine and placebo recipients were sequenced from samples collected on day 63 after the first injection. Library preparation employed the immunoSEQ multiplex PCR assay. TCRdb provides this immuneACCESS table in a form limited to in-frame rearrangements. Some clones are lacking; in checked studies, under half of them reflect an unresolved V gene, and why the rest are absent is not known. The sample data list about 390,000 clones, and roughly 90% of these were observed just once. The ten largest clones represent about 1.6% of the sample.

Sequenced here: peripheral blood, sampled in a trial of Ad26.COV2.S vaccine versus placebo. These receptor sequences come from a person between 18 and 65 years old who received the Ad26.COV2.S COVID-19 vaccine or a placebo.

The CDR3 protein is CASRIAGLSYNSPLHF. In DNA form, the CDR3 reads TGTGCCAGCAGGATAGCGGGGCTCTCCTATAATTCACCCCTCCACTTT. V gene TRBV27 combines with J gene TRBJ1-6; weak D call: TRBD1 (5 bases). V dropped 6 bases and J dropped 0 bases, with 12 bases sitting between them. The length of the CDR3 is 16 residues. Germline CDR1 reads MNHEY; CDR2 reads SMNVEV (reference sequence).

This rearrangement joins TRBV4-3 to TRBJ2-7, with D perhaps given as TRBD1 or TRBD2 (5 bases each). V was shortened by 3 bases and J by 2 bases, with 14 bases between the two germline ends. Germline CDR1 is LGHNA and CDR2 is YSLEER. This CDR3 contains 15 residues. CDR3 residues: CASSQERDGAYEQYF. Written as DNA, the CDR3 is TGCGCCAGCAGCCAGGAAAGGGACGGTGCCTACGAGCAGTACTTC.

In its sample, this clone was seen once. The chain's CDR3 is CASSLGAGQNYGYTF. Written as DNA, the CDR3 is TGTGCCAGCAGCTTAGGGGCAGGACAGAACTATGGCTACACCTTC. The chain couples TRBV11-2 to TRBJ1-2, with D possibly TRBD1 on 6 matching bases. Trimming took off 1 base at V and 2 bases at J, with 11 bases between the two ends. The germline V gene has CDR1 SGHAT and CDR2 FQNNGV. This CDR3 is built from 15 residues.

In nucleotides, the CDR3 is TGTGCCAGCAGCTTAGGTCGGAGGCTTAGGATGAACACTGAAGCTTTCTTT. The encoded protein is CASSLGRRLRMNTEAFF. The chain links TRBV11-2 to TRBJ1-1; D is uncertain. Germline V lookup: CDR1 SGHAT, CDR2 FQNNGV. Trimming stripped 1 base from V and 0 bases from J, with 15 bases between. This CDR3 comprises 17 residues. Using reference TRBV11-2 and TRBJ1-1 for the parts outside the CDR3, the full variable domain is EAGVAQSPRYKIIEKRQSVAFWCNPISGHATLYWYQQILGQGPKLLIQFQNNGVVDDSQLPKDRFSAERLKGVDSTLKIQPAKLEDSAVYLCASSLGRRLRMNTEAFFGQGTRLTVV.

The rearrangement links TRBV28 to TRBJ1-3; D is possibly TRBD1 (6 bases). V dropped 3 bases and J dropped 3 bases, with 9 bases sitting between them. The CDR3 length is 14 residues. Germline V gene sequence: CDR1 MDHEN, CDR2 SYDVKM. CDR3 sequence reads: CASSFSGDGNTIYF. The DNA of the CDR3 is TGTGCCAGCAGTTTTTCAGGGGATGGAAACACCATATATTTT.

The V call is TRBV5-4, the J call TRBJ2-1; TRBD2 matches 12 bases. Trimming cost V 4 bases and J 4 bases; bases outside gene matches: 6. CDR1 SGHNT and CDR2 YYREEE come from the germline V gene (reference sequence). This CDR3 region has 16 residues. As DNA, the CDR3 is TGTGCCAGCAGCACAGAGGGACTAGCGGGTTACAATGAGCAGTTCTTC. Protein: CASSTEGLAGYNEQFF.

This clone was detected a few times. The chain recombines TRBV19 with TRBJ1-1; TRBD1 might be the D (5 bases). Germline CDR1 and CDR2: LNHDA and SQIVND (reference sequence). V was shortened by 9 bases and J by 0 bases, with 17 bases between the two germline ends. CDR3 length equals 15 residues. This CDR3 is CASRWGSFMNTEAFF. The CDR3 DNA sequence: TGTGCCAGCCGGTGGGGGAGCTTCATGAACACTGAAGCTTTCTTT.

The genes are TRBV7-2 and TRBJ2-1; 7 bases agree with TRBD2. The V segment lost 1 base and the J segment 10 bases; nucleotides outside the gene matches: 10. CDR1 and CDR2 from the germline V gene are SGHTA and FQGNSA. CDR3 length: 15 amino acids. The CDR3 loop reads CASSLVMSSAGEQFF. The CDR3, as DNA: TGTGCCAGCAGCTTAGTCATGTCTTCAGCGGGAGAGCAGTTCTTC.

This rearrangement joins TRBV11-2 to TRBJ1-1, with TRBD1 matching 12 bases. J gave up 2 bases and V 3 bases, and 4 bases lay outside the gene matches. Germline V lookup: CDR1 SGHAT, CDR2 FQNNGV. This CDR3 has 16 residues. The CDR3 region has the DNA TGTGCCAGCAGCTTTGGGGACAGGGGGCGCAACACTGAAGCTTTCTTT. Its translation is CASSFGDRGRNTEAFF.

The V call is TRBV7-2, the J call TRBJ2-6, with 8 nucleotides matching TRBD2. The CDR3 is 18 residues long. Germline lookup yields CDR1 SGHTA and CDR2 FQGNSA. V lost 5 bases and J lost 2; bases outside the gene matches: 11. The chain's CDR3 is CASSRSRGGATGANVLTF. For the CDR3, the DNA is TGTGCCAGCAGCCGGTCCCGGGGGGGGGCAACTGGGGCCAACGTCCTGACTTTC. The entire variable domain, with the rest obtained from reference TRBV7-2 and TRBJ2-6, is as follows: GAGVSQSPSNKVTEKGKDVELRCDPISGHTALYWYRQSLGQGLEFLIYFQGNSAPDKSGLPSDRFSAERTGGSVSTLTIQRTQQEDSAVYLCASSRSRGGATGANVLTFGAGSRLTVL.

The rearrangement uses TRBV9 and TRBJ2-7; TRBD1 matches 7 bases. This CDR3 is built from 15 residues. Losses at the gene ends were 3 bases for V and 2 bases for J; bases not matched to a gene: 8. Germline V gene lookup returns CDR1 SGDLS and CDR2 YYNGEE. CDR3 DNA sequence: TGTGCCAGCAGCGCCGGGCCCCAGGGGGCCTACGAGCAGTACTTC. Encoded protein: CASSAGPQGAYEQYF.

The chain couples TRBV28 to TRBJ1-4, with 12 positions matching TRBD1. Germline V lookup: CDR1 MDHEN, CDR2 SYDVKM. V dropped 4 bases and J dropped 3; count of bases not matched to a gene: 21. The CDR3 contains 22 residues. CDR3 nucleotide sequence: TGTGCCAGCAGTTCCCAACACCGGGACAGGGGGCGTTCATCCCATTCTAATGAAAAACTGTTTTTT. Amino acids: CASSSQHRDRGRSSHSNEKLFF. Variable domain in full (rest from reference TRBV28 and TRBJ1-4): DVKVTQSSRYLVKRTGEKVFLECVQDMDHENMFWYRQDPGLGLRLIYFSYDVKMKEKGDIPEGYSVSREKKERFSLILESASTNQTSMYLCASSSQHRDRGRSSHSNEKLFFGSGTQLSVL.

The J gene is TRBJ2-7, the V gene TRBV18; 7 bases are a match to TRBD1. Trimming removed 3 bases from V and 0 bases from J; junction bases left unmatched: 23. The CDR3 has 21 residues. The germline V gene has CDR1 KGHSH and CDR2 LQKENI. CDR3 in DNA: TGTGCCAGCTCACCCGCCGTTCGGGCAGGGGGACAACCTTTGAGCTCCTACGAGCAGTACTTC. Translated: CASSPAVRAGGQPLSSYEQYF.

J is TRBJ2-1 and V is TRBV29-1, with 9 nucleotides matching TRBD1. Trimming took 4 bases from V and 7 from J; bases not matched to a gene: 5. Germline V gives CDR1 SQVTM, CDR2 ANQGSEA. This CDR3 has 13 residues. The CDR3 reads CSVVGTGWNEQFF. DNA of the CDR3: TGCAGCGTTGTCGGGACAGGGTGGAATGAGCAGTTCTTC.

The rearrangement links TRBV14 to TRBJ2-6, with 9 nucleotides matching TRBD1. CDR3 length: 18 residues. The germline V gene encodes CDR1 SGHDN and CDR2 FVKESK. V gave up 0 bases and J gave up 1 base; unmatched junction bases: 4. The CDR3 is CASSQDRDRESGANVLTF. The CDR3 nucleotides read TGTGCCAGCAGCCAAGACCGGGACAGGGAATCTGGGGCCAACGTCCTGACTTTC.

The rearrangement joins TRBV7-4 to TRBJ1-5, with D unclear. The CDR3 consists of 17 residues. V lost 1 base, J lost 1 base, and 14 bases lay in between. The germline CDR1 and CDR2 sequences are SGHVT and SQSDAQ. The CDR3 nucleotides are TGTGCCAGCAGCTTAGAGGGTATGAAGGACAGCAATCAGCCCCAGCATTTT. This gives the protein CASSLEGMKDSNQPQHF. Using reference TRBV7-4 and TRBJ1-5 for the parts outside the CDR3, the full variable domain is GAGVSQSPRYKVAKRGRDVALRCDSISGHVTLYWYRQTLGQGSEVLTYSQSDAQRDKSGRPSGRFSAERPERSVSTLKIQRTEQGDSAVYLCASSLEGMKDSNQPQHFGDGTRLSIL.

This chain links TRBV4-1 with TRBJ2-7; either TRBD1 or TRBD2 may fit D (5 bases each). The CDR3 has 16 amino acids. Trimming removed 0 bases at V and 6 bases at J, with 18 bases between. The V gene's germline CDR1 is MGHRA and CDR2 YSYEKL. The CDR3 protein is CASSQEGFKVGTEQYF. The CDR3 region has the DNA TGCGCCAGCAGCCAAGAAGGGTTTAAAGTAGGGACCGAGCAGTACTTC.

This clone was picked up one time. The gene calls are TRBV7-8 and TRBJ1-1; tentative D call: TRBD1 (6 bases). V lost 6 bases to trimming and J lost 0 bases, with 11 bases between them. The CDR3 has 14 amino acids. Germline V gene data show CDR1 as SGHVS and CDR2 as FQNEAQ. The CDR3 region has the DNA TGTGCCAGCAGAAACGACAGGCTGAACACTGAAGCTTTCTTT. Its translation: CASRNDRLNTEAFF.

CDR3: CAISAGKDTQYF. The DNA for the CDR3 is TGTGCCATCAGTGCCGGGAAAGATACGCAGTATTTT. The chain uses TRBV10-3 and TRBJ2-3, with a possible D match to TRBD2 (5 bases). In germline, CDR1 is ENHRY, CDR2 SYGVKD. This CDR3 is built from 12 residues. The V end lost 4 bases, the J end lost 5 bases, and 7 bases lay between the germline ends.

The chain couples TRBV3-1 (or the pseudogene TRBV3-2) to TRBJ1-4, with unresolved D. The CDR3 sequence is 18 residues long. The germline V gene has CDR1 LGHDT and CDR2 YNNKEL (reference sequence). V was cut by 4 bases and J by 8 bases, with 26 bases left in between. CDR3 nucleotide sequence: TGTGCCAGCAGCCGTCTGACCGGTCTCGTAAATGGACGGGAAAAACTGTTTTTT. This gives the protein CASSRLTGLVNGREKLFF.

The rearrangement joins TRBV5-6 to TRBJ2-3; D possibly uses TRBD1 or TRBD2 (6 bases each). This CDR3 has 15 amino acids. Germline CDR1 reads SGHDT; CDR2 reads YYEEEE. V lost 1 base to trimming and J lost 2 bases, with 11 bases between them. The CDR3 is CASSLPGATTDTQYF. Written as DNA, the CDR3 is TGTGCCAGCAGCTTGCCGGGGGCGACCACAGATACGCAGTATTTT.

The chain has TRBV9 and TRBJ2-3; 8 nucleotides align to TRBD1. J gave up 6 bases and V 0 bases, and 0 bases lay outside the gene matches. From germline, CDR1 is SGDLS and CDR2 YYNGEE. This CDR3 region has 13 residues. CDR3 DNA sequence: TGTGCCAGCAGCGTAGGGACAGGGGATACGCAGTATTTT. Residues: CASSVGTGDTQYF.

The chain carries TRBV5-1 and TRBJ2-7; no clear D. Germline assignment: CDR1 SGHRS and CDR2 YFSETQ. The CDR3 runs to 16 residues. Trimming took off 0 bases at V and 0 bases at J, with 13 bases between the two ends. CDR3 region: CASSLGVAVSSYEQYF. Written as DNA, the CDR3 is TGCGCCAGCAGCTTGGGGGTGGCAGTGAGCTCCTACGAGCAGTACTTC.

The gene calls are TRBV12-3 or TRBV12-4 and TRBJ2-5, with D possibly TRBD2 on 5 matching bases. The V end was cut by 3 bases, the J end by 5 bases, with 10 bases between. The CDR3 length is 13 residues. The CDR3 reads CASSLEARETQYF. CDR3 nucleotide sequence: TGTGCCAGCAGTTTGGAGGCTCGGGAGACCCAGTACTTC.